The clone carrying this TCR beta chain was recorded only once. The target antigen is unknown. This sample is part of a study of T cell responses to AZD1222 COVID-19 vaccine. Pooling of second doses given at about 4 or about 12 weeks was done. Produced via immunoSEQ multiplex PCR; TCRdb's table is partial and in-frame only. The repertoire has about 100,000 clones, approximately 91% of them found once; the top ten carry about 8.1%. Study-wide results and caveats: Vaccination with two AZD1222 doses was followed by a rise in Spike-specific TCR breadth and depth. Nearly half of spike-specific TCRs reportedly target variant regions that are unmutated in the B.1.351 and B.1.1.7 variants. Clonal diversity was possibly underestimated, and white British individuals and females predominated among donors.

This CDR3 has 14 amino acids. CDR1 and CDR2 (germline): MDHEN, SYDVKM. The germline V and J ends were trimmed by 0 bases and 3 bases, with 8 bases remaining between them. The input for sequencing was peripheral blood, taken 28 days after the second AZD1222 dose. This receptor was taken from an adult who received the AZD1222 COVID-19 vaccine. V is TRBV28 and J is TRBJ1-1, with D perhaps TRBD1 (5 bases). The chain's CDR3 is CASSLWGGDTEAFF. The CDR3 DNA is TGTGCCAGCAGTTTATGGGGGGGAGACACTGAAGCTTTCTTT.